This TCR beta chain was recovered during a study of cytomegalovirus exposure and HLA in healthy donors. The wider study: For the roughly 400 genotyped donors, more than 80% fell within the Caucasian-associated ancestry cluster.

PCR was performed using 60 Vbeta and 13 Jbeta primers. Produced via immunoSEQ multiplex PCR; TCRdb's table is partial and in-frame only. The repertoire has 150,000 to 190,000 clones, approximately 84% of them found once; the top ten carry roughly 2.4%. Whole-study findings and limits: Highly shared variants forming one cluster were likely a sequencing artifact.

Comments on this clone: Its specificity is unknown.

This TCR derives from a woman in her late teens or twenties in good health and CMV-seronegative. Sequencing input: PBMCs.

The CDR3 loop reads CASGGQYNSPLHF. For the CDR3, the DNA is TGTGCCAGTGGGGGACAGTATAATTCACCCCTCCACTTT. The rearrangement joins TRBV27 to TRBJ1-6; 7 bases are shared with TRBD1. V lost 9 bases to trimming and J lost 4 bases; unmatched junction nucleotides: 3. Germline loops: CDR1 MNHEY, CDR2 SMNVEV (reference sequence). The CDR3 runs 13 residues.